The sequence of this T cell receptor beta chain was determined in a study of cytomegalovirus exposure and HLA in healthy donors. Across the whole study: Of all 400 or so donors who were genotyped, around 79% belonged to the Caucasian-associated ancestry cluster.

PCR involved 60 Vbeta and 13 Jbeta primers. The table came from immunoSEQ multiplex PCR; TCRdb's copy has only in-frame clones and leaves some out. Here the sample spans roughly 120,000 clones, 73% being singletons. The germline V gene has CDR1 LGHNA and CDR2 YNFKEQ. V lost 0 bases and J lost 4; bases outside the gene matches: 11. The CDR3 sequence is 19 residues long. Study-wide findings and caveats: In a later analysis, common viral pathogens appeared linked to several of the most significant clusters. Prediction of most subjects' HLA-A and HLA-B alleles by TCR beta sequences was reportedly accurate. The study recorded 164 TCR beta chains that were cytomegalovirus-associated.

A note on this clone: Its antigen is undetermined.

This chain links TRBV4-2 with TRBJ2-2, with 10 bases that match TRBD2. The sequencing input was PBMCs. The TCR originated in a man aged 55 to 69 in good health and CMV-seropositive. Here the CDR3 reads CASSQDTQLAGRGTGELFF. CDR3 nucleotide sequence: TGTGCCAGCAGCCAAGATACCCAACTAGCGGGGAGGGGCACCGGGGAGCTGTTTTTT.